This is a list of T cell receptor beta chains from one sample in a study of blood T cells in healthy people across ages. TCRdb re-called the 5' RACE reads with MiXCR, one entry per CDR3 protein. The sample holds fewer than 2,000,000 distinct CDR3 sequences, 30% to 35% seen once. The sample consisted of blood. The receptors were gathered from a woman in her twenties or thirties in good health. The CDR3 runs from the conserved cysteine through the conserved F or W. Fields, in order: J gene, V gene, CDR3 protein.

TRBJ2-7	TRBV5-6	CASSSQGGNYEQYF
TRBJ2-5	TRBV18	CASSPRLNQETQYF
TRBJ2-7	TRBV2	CASETETYEQYF
TRBJ2-5	TRBV20-1	CSAPSGAGTQYF
TRBJ2-5	TRBV6-4	CASNTGRHQETQYF
TRBJ1-1	TRBV20-1	CSPKTGGTEAFF
TRBJ2-1	TRBV21-1	CASRRNRGLRNEQFF
TRBJ2-7	TRBV10-3	CAIREDRGLSYEQYF
TRBJ2-1	TRBV10-1	CASSESLAGGSYNEQFF
TRBJ2-1	TRBV7-9	CASSKSGDRYNEQFF
TRBJ2-3	TRBV5-1	CASSLDGRGATDTQYF
TRBJ1-5	TRBV6-5	CASSPTGIAPSPQHF
TRBJ1-1	TRBV7-3	CASSPDRFNTEAFF
TRBJ1-4	TRBV6-1	CASSDENSSVGEKLFF
TRBJ1-3	TRBV4-2	CASSQDLGHSGNTRYF
TRBJ2-3	TRBV20-1	CGASQHRGTTDTQYF
TRBJ1-1	TRBV20-1	CSALTRYPTEAFF
TRBJ2-7	TRBV20-1	CSARDRTSGIYEQYF